What follows are 6 T cell receptor beta chains derived from one specimen sequenced in a study of a mutant IDH1 vaccine in newly diagnosed glioma. As to time point: baseline, week 1 (first vaccination visit). Sample treatment: pre-vaccination baseline after standard-of-care therapy. Some clones are missing from TCRdb's copy, which holds only in-frame ones; the method was immunoSEQ multiplex PCR. The sample consists of 45,000 to 70,000 clones, more than 85% of them appearing once. This material consisted of PBMCs, taken from a glioma patient treated with radiotherapy, temozolomide or both. These receptors were taken from a man aged 45-65 years with glioma.

The rearrangement links TRBV27 to TRBJ1-2, with 10 bases fitting TRBD1. This CDR3 is 16 amino acids long. With V trimmed by 3 bases and J by 5 bases, 9 bases remained unmatched. Germline V CDR1 and CDR2: MNHEY, SMNVEV (reference sequence). The DNA of the CDR3 is TGTGCCAGCAGTTTCATAGTCGAGGACAGGGGGTATGGCTACACCTTC. Encoded protein: CASSFIVEDRGYGYTF.

This clone is a singleton in its sample. The J gene is TRBJ2-1, the V gene TRBV7-9; D is unresolved. Trimming took 5 bases from V and 3 from J, leaving 11 bases between them. Germline lookup yields CDR1 SEHNR and CDR2 FQNEAQ (reference sequence). The CDR3 contains 14 residues. CDR3 in DNA: TGTGCCAGCAGCGCCGACTTGATCTACAATGAGCAGTTCTTC. Its translation: CASSADLIYNEQFF.

This chain connects TRBV7-6 to TRBJ2-7, with D possibly being TRBD1 (7 bases). In germline, CDR1 is SGHVS, CDR2 FNYEAQ. CDR3 size: 17 residues. Trimming pared 1 base from V and 5 bases from J, leaving 21 bases between. The CDR3 region is CASSLGAAGTAPHEQYF. The CDR3 bases are TGTGCCAGCAGCTTAGGGGCGGCGGGGACAGCACCCCACGAGCAGTACTTC.

The chain carries TRBV6-5 and TRBJ2-3, with 8 positions matching TRBD1. There are 16 residues in the CDR3. Germline CDR1 and CDR2: MNHEY and SVGAGI. Trimming took 2 bases from V and 3 from J; bases not matched to a gene: 7. The CDR3 loop reads CASSYDAGGATDTQYF. The CDR3 bases are TGTGCCAGCAGTTACGACGCAGGGGGCGCGACAGATACGCAGTATTTT.

In its sample, this clone was seen once. The chain couples TRBV7-2 to TRBJ2-1, with 10 bases fitting TRBD2. Germline-derived CDR1 and CDR2 are SGHTA and FQGNSA. CDR3 length: 16 amino acids. V dropped 7 bases and J dropped 0; count of bases not matched to a gene: 6. DNA for the CDR3: TGTGCCAGCAAGTCTAGCGGGGGACTCTCCTACAATGAGCAGTTCTTC. It yields the protein CASKSSGGLSYNEQFF.

J is TRBJ2-5 and V is TRBV10-2, with D perhaps TRBD2 (5 bases). The DNA end lines up better with TRBJ2-7; the J call may be wrong. The germline CDR1 and CDR2 sequences are WSHSY and SAAADI. There are 13 residues in the CDR3. This CDR3 is CASSESSAHEQYF. In DNA, the CDR3 is TGCGCCAGCAGTGAGAGTAGCGCCCACGAGCAGTACTTC.